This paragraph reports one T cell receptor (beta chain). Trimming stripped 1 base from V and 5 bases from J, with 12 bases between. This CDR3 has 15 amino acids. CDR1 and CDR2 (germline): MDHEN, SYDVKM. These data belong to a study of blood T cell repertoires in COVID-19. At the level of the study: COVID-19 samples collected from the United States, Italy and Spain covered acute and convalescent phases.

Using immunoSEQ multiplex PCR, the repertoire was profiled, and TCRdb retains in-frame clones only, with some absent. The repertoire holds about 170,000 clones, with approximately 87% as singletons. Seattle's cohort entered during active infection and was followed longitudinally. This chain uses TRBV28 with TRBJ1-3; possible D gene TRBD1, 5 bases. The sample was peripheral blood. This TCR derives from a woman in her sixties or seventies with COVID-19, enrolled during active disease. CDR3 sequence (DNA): TGTGCCAGCAGTTTATTTCAGGGTAGGAGAAACACCATATATTTT. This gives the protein CASSLFQGRRNTIYF.